The clone carrying this TCR beta chain was seen a few times. As yet, its antigen is unknown. Relative to the germline gene, one junction end is altered; a read error may explain this. The V gene's germline CDR1 is DFQATT and CDR2 SNEGSKA (reference sequence). This CDR3 has 9 residues. The assay was immunoSEQ multiplex PCR, and TCRdb's table has in-frame clones only and misses some. This sample has about 90,000 clones, with about 90% found just once. The data were taken from a study of T cell responses to AZD1222 COVID-19 vaccine. Study results and caveats: Nearly half of spike-specific TCRs reportedly target variant regions that are unmutated in the B.1.351 and B.1.1.7 variants. Most donors were white British and more were female, and clonal diversity was possibly underestimated. The span of vaccine-associated CD4 TCRs extended across spike, with dominance at 160-218 and 743-854.

The TCR was taken from an adult in good health. Sequencing used peripheral blood, obtained on day 0 of MenACWY control vaccination. The gene calls are TRBV20-1 and TRBJ2-7; TRBD2 matches 7 bases. The CDR3 bases are TGCAGTGCTAGAGGGACTAGAGACTTC. This encodes CSARGTRDF.